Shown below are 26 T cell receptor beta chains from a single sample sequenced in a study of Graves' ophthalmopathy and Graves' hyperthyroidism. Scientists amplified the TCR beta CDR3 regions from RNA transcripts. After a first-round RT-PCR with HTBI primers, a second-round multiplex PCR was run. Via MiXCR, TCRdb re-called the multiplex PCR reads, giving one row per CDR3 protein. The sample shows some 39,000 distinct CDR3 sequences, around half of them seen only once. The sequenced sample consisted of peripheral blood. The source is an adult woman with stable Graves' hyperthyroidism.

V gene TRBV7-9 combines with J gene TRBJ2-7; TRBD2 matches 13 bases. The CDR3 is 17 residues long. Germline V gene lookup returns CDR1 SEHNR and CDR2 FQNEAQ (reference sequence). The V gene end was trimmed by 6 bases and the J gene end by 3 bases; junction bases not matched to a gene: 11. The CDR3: CASRWTSGSARFYEQYF. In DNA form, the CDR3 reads TGTGCCAGCAGGTGGACTAGCGGGAGTGCACGATTCTACGAGCAGTACTTC.

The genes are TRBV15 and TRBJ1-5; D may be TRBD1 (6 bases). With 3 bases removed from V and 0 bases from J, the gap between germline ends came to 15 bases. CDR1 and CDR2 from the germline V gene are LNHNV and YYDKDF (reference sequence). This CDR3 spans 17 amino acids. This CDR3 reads CATSSPDSQVSNQPQHF. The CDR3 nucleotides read TGTGCCACCAGCAGCCCGGACAGCCAGGTTAGCAATCAGCCCCAGCATTTT.

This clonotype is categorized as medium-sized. The CDR3 DNA sequence: TGTGCCATCAGTGAGTGGGAGAAAGGATACACTGAAGCTTTCTTT. It encodes CAISEWEKGYTEAFF. This rearrangement joins TRBV10-3 to TRBJ1-1; D is unresolved. Germline V lookup: CDR1 ENHRY, CDR2 SYGVKD. The CDR3 covers 15 residues. Trimming took off 1 base at V and 3 bases at J, with 12 bases between the two ends.

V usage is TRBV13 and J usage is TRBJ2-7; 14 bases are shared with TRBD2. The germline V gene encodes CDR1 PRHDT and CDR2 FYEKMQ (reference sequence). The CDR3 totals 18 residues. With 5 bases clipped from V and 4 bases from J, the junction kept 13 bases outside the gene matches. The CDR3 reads CASSHTGGGTSGSYEQYF. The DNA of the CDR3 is TGTGCCAGCAGCCACACAGGGGGAGGGACTAGCGGGAGTTACGAGCAGTACTTC.

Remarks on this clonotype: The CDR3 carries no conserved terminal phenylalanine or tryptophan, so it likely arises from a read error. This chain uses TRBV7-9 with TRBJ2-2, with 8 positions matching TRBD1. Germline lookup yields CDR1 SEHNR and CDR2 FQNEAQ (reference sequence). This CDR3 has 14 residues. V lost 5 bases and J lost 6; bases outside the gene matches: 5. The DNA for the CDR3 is TGTGCCAGCAGCAGGACAGGGAGGTCCGGGGAGCTGTTTTCC. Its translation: CASSRTGRSGELFS.

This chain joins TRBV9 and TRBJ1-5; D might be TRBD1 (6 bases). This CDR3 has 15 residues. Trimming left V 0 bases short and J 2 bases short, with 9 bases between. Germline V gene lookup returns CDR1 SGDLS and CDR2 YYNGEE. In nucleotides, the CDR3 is TGTGCCAGCAGCGTAGGGGCAGGGGGCAATCAGCCCCAGCATTTT. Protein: CASSVGAGGNQPQHF.

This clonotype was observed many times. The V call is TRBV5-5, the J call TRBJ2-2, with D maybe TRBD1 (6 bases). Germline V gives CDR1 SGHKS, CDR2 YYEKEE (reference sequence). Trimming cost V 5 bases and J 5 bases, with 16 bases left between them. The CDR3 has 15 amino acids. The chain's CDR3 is CASRPGQRTTGELFF. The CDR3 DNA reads TGTGCCAGCAGACCCGGACAGAGGACGACCGGGGAGCTGTTTTTT. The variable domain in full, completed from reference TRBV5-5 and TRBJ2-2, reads DAGVTQSPTHLIKTRGQQVTLRCSPISGHKSVSWYQQVLGQGPQFIFQYYEKEERGRGNFPDRFSARQFPNYSSELNVNALLLGDSALYLCASRPGQRTTGELFFGEGSRLTVL.

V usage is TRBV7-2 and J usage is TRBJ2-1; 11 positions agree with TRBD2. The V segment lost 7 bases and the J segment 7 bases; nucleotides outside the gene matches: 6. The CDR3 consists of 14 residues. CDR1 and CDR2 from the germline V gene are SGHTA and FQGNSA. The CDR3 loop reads CASTATSGVNEQFF. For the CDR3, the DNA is TGTGCCAGCACCGCGACTAGCGGGGTTAATGAGCAGTTCTTC.

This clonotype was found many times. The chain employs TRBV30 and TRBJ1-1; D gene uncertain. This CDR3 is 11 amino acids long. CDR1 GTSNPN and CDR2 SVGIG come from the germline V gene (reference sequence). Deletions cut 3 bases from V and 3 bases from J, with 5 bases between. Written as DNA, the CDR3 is TGTGCCTGGAGCGGGGACACTGAAGCTTTCTTT. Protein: CAWSGDTEAFF. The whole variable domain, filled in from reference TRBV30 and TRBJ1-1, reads SQTIHQWPATLVQPVGSPLSLECTVEGTSNPNLYWYRQAAGRGLQLLFYSVGIGQISSEVPQNLSASRPQDRQFILSSKKLLLSDSGFYLCAWSGDTEAFFGQGTRLTVV.

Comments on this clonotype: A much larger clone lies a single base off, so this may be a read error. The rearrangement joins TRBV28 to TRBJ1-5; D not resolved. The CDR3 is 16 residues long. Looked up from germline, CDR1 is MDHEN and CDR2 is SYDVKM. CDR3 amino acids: CAGSFPDRYSNQPQHF. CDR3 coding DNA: TGTGCCGGCAGTTTCCCGGATAGATATAGCAATCAGCCCCAGCATTTT.

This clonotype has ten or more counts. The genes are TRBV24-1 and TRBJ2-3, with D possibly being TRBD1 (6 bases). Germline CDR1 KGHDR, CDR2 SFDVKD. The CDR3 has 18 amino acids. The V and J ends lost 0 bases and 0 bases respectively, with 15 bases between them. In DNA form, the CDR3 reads TGTGCCACCAGTGATTTGGGCGACAGGATAGCTAGCACAGATACGCAGTATTTT. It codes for CATSDLGDRIASTDTQYF.

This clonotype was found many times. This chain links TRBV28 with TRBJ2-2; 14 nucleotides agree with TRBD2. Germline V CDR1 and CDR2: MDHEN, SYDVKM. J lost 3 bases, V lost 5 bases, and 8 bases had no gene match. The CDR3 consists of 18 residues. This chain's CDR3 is CASSPIGTSGSHTGELFF. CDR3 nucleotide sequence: TGTGCCAGCAGTCCCATTGGGACTAGCGGGAGTCACACCGGGGAGCTGTTTTTT.

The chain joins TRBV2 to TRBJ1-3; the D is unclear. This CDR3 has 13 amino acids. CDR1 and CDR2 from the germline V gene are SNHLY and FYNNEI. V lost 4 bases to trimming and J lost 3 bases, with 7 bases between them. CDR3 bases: TGTGCCAGCAGTGGAAGCGGTGGAAACACCATATATTTT. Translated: CASSGSGGNTIYF.

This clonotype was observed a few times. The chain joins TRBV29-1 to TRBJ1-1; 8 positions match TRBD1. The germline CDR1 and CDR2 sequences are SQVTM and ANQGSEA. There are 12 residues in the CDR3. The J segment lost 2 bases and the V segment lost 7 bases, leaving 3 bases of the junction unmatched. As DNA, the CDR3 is TGCAGCGATCAGGGGGCTAACACTGAAGCTTTCTTT. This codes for CSDQGANTEAFF.

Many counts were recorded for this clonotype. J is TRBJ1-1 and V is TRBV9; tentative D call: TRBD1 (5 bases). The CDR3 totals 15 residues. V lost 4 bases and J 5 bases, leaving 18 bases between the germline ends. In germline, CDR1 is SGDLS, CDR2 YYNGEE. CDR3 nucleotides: TGTGCCAGCAGCTCCCACTCGGGGGGGGTGACTGAAGCTTTCTTT. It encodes CASSSHSGGVTEAFF.

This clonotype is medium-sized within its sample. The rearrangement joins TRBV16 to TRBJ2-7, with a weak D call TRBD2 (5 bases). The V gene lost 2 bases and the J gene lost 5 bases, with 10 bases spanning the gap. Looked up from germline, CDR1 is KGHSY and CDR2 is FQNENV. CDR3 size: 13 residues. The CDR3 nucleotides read TGTGCCAGCAGCCAAGATACTAGTAACGAGCAGTACTTC. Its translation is CASSQDTSNEQYF.

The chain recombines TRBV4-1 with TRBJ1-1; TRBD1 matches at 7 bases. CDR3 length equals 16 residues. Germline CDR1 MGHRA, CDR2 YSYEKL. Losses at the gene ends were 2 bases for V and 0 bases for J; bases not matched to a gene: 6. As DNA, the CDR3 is TGCGCCAGCAGCCAAACTCCGGGACAGCTGAACACTGAAGCTTTCTTT. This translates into CASSQTPGQLNTEAFF.

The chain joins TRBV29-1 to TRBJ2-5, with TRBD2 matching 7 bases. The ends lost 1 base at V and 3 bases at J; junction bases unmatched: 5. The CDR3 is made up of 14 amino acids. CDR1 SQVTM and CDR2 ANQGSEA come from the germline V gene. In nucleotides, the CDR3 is TGCAGCGTTGAAGGTTGGCTAGCGGAAGAGACCCAGTACTTC. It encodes CSVEGWLAEETQYF. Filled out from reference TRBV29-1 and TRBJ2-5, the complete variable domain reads SAVISQKPSRDICQRGTSLTIQCQVDSQVTMMFWYRQQPGQSLTLIATANQGSEATYESGFVIDKFPISRPNLTFSTLTVSNMSPEDSSIYLCSVEGWLAEETQYFGPGTRLLVL.

The CDR3 coding sequence is TGCGCCAGCAGCCAAGGCGGTGAGACCCAGTACTTC. The encoded protein is CASSQGGETQYF. This chain connects TRBV4-1 to TRBJ2-5; D is undetermined. The CDR3 has 12 residues. The ends were cut back, 1 base at V and 5 bases at J, with 5 bases in the middle. Germline V gene lookup returns CDR1 MGHRA and CDR2 YSYEKL.

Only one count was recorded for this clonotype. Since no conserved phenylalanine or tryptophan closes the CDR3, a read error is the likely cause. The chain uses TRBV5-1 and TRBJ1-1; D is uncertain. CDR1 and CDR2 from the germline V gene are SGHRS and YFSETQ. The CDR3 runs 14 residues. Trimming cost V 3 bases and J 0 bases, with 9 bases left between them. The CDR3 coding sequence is TGCGCCAGCAGCTCGGTCCTCCTGAACACTGAAGCTTTCCTT. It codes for CASSSVLLNTEAFL.

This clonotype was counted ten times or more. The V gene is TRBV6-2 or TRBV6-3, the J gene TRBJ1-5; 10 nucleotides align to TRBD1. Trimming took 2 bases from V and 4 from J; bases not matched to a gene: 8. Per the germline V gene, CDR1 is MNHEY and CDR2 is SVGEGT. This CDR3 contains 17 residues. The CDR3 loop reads CASSYPAGTGENQPQHF. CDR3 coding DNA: TGTGCCAGCAGTTACCCGGCCGGGACAGGGGAGAATCAGCCCCAGCATTTT.

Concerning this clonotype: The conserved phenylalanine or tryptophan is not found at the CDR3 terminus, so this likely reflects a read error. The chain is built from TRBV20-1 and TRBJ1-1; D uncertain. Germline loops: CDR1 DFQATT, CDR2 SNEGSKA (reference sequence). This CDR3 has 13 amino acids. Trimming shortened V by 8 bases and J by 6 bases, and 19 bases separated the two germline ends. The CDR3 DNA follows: TGCAGTCCCCTGAGCGCCACCAACGCTGAAGCTTTCTCT. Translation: CSPLSATNAEAFS.

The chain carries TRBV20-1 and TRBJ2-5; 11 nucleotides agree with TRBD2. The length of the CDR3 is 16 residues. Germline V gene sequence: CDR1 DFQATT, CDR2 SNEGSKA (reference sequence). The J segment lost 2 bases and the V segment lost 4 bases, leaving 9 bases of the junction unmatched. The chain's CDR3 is CSATPGTSGSQETQYF. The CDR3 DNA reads TGCAGTGCTACCCCTGGGACTAGCGGATCACAAGAGACCCAGTACTTC.

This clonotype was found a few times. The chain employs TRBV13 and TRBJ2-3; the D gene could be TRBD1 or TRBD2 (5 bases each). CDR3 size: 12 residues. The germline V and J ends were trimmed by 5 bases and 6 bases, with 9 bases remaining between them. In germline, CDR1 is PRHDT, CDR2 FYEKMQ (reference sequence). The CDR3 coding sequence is TGTGCCAGCAGCCAGGGACCCGATACGCAGTATTTT. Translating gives CASSQGPDTQYF.

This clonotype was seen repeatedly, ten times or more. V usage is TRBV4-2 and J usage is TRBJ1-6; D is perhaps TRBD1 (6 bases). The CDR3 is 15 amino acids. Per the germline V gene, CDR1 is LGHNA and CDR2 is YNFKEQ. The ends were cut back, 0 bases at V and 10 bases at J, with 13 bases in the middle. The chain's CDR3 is CASSQDRQGQSPLHF. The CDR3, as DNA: TGTGCCAGCAGCCAAGACCGGCAGGGGCAATCACCCCTCCACTTT.

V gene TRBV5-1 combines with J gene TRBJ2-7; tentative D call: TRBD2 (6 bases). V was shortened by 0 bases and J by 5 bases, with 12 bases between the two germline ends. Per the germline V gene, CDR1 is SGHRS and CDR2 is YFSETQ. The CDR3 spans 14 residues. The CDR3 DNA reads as TGCGCCAGCAGCTTGGTCTCAATAGCGGACGAGCAGTACTTC. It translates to CASSLVSIADEQYF.